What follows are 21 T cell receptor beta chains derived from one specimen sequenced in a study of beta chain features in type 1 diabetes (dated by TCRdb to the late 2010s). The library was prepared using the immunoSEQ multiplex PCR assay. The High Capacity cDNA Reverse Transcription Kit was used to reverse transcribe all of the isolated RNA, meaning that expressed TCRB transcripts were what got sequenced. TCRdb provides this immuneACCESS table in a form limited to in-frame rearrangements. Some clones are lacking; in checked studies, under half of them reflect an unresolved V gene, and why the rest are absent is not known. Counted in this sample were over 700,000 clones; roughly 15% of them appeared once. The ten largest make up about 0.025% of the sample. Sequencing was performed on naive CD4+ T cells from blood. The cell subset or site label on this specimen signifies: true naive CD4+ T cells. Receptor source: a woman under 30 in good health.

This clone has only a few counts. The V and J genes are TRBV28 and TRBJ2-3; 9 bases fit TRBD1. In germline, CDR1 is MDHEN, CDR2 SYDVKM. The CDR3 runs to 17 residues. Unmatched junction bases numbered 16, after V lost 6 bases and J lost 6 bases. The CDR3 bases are TGTGCCAGCAGCCCCAGCGAGGGACAGGGTGATGCGGATACGCAGTATTTT. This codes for CASSPSEGQGDADTQYF.

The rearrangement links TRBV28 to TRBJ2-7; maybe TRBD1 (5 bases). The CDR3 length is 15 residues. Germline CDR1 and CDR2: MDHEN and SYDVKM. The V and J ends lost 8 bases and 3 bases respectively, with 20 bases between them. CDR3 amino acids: CASFSHGQGNYEQYF. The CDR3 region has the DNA TGTGCCAGCTTTTCGCACGGACAAGGAAACTACGAGCAGTACTTC.

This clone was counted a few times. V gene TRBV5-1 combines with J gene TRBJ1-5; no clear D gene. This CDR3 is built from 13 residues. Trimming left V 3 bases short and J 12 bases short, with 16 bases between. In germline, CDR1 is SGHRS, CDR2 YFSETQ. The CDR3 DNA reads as TGCGCCAGCAGCTCAGGACCACTAGGGAACCAGCATTTT. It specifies CASSSGPLGNQHF.

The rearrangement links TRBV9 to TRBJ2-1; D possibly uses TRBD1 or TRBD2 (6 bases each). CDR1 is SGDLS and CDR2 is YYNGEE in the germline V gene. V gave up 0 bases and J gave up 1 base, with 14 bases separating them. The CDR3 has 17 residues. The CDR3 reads CASSVEVRGPSYNEQFF. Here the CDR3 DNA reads TGTGCCAGCAGCGTAGAGGTTCGGGGGCCGTCCTACAATGAGCAGTTCTTC. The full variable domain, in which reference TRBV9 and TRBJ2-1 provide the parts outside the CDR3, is DSGVTQTPKHLITATGQRVTLRCSPRSGDLSVYWYQQSLDQGLQFLIQYYNGEERAKGNILERFSAQQFPDLHSELNLSSLELGDSALYFCASSVEVRGPSYNEQFFGPGTRLTVL.

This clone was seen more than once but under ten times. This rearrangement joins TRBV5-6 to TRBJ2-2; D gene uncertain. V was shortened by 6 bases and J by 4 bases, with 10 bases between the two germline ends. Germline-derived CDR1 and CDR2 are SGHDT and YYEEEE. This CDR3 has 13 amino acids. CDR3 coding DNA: TGTGCCAGCAAAACTAAGAGCACCGGGGAGCTGTTTTTT. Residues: CASKTKSTGELFF. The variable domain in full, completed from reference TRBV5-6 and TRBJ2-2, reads DAGVTQSPTHLIKTRGQQVTLRCSPKSGHDTVSWYQQALGQGPQFIFQYYEEEERQRGNFPDRFSGHQFPNYSSELNVNALLLGDSALYLCASKTKSTGELFFGEGSRLTVL.

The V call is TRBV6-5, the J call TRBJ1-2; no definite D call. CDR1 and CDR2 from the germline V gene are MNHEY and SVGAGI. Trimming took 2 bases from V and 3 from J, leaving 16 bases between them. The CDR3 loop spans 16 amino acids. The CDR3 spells CASSYAASDLYYGYTF. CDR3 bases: TGTGCCAGCAGTTACGCGGCCTCGGACTTGTACTATGGCTACACCTTC.

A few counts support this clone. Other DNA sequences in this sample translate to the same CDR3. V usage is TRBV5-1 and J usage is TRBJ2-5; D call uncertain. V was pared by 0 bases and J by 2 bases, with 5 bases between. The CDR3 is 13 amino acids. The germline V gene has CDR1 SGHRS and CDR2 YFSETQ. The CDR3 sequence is CASSLVVQETQYF. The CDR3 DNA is TGCGCCAGCAGCTTGGTCGTGCAAGAGACCCAGTACTTC.

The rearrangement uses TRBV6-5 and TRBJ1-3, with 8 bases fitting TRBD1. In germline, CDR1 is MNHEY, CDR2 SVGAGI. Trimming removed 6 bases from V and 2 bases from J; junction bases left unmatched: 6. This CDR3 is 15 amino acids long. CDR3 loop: CASSPDRGTGNTIYF. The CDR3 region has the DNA TGTGCCAGCAGCCCAGACAGGGGAACTGGAAACACCATATATTTT.

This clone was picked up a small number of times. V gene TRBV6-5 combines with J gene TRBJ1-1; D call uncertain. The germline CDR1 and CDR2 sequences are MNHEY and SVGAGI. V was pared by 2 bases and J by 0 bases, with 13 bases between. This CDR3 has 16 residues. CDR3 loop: CASSYQSYPMNTEAFF. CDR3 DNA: TGTGCCAGCAGTTACCAGAGTTACCCTATGAACACTGAAGCTTTCTTT.

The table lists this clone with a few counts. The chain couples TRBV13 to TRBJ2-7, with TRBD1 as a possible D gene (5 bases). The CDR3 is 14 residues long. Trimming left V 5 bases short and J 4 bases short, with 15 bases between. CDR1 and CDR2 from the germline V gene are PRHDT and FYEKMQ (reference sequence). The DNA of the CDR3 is TGTGCCAGCAGCATTGGACAAATAGGTTACGAGCAGTACTTC. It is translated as CASSIGQIGYEQYF.

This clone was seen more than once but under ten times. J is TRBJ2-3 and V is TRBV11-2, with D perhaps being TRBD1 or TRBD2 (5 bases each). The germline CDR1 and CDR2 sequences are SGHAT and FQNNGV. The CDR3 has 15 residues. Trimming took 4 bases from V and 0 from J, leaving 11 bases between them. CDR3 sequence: CASSSRRDSTDTQYF. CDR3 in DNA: TGTGCCAGCAGCTCTCGAAGGGACAGCACAGATACGCAGTATTTT.

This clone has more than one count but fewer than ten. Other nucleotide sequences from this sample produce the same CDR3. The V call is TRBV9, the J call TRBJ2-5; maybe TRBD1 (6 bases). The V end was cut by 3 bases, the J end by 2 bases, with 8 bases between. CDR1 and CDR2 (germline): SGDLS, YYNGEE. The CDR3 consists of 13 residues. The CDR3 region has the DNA TGTGCCAGCAGCGCGACAGGACAAGAGACCCAGTACTTC. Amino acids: CASSATGQETQYF.

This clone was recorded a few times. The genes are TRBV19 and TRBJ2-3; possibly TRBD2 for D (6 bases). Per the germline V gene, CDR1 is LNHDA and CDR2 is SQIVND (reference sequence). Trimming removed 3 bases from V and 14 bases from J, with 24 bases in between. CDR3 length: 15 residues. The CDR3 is CASSMGSGLPSRRYF. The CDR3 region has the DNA TGTGCCAGTAGTATGGGATCGGGACTCCCCTCAAGGAGGTATTTT.

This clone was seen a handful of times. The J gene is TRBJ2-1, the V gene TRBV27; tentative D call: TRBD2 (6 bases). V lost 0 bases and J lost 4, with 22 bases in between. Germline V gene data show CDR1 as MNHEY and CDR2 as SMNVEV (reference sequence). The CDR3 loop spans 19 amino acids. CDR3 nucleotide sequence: TGTGCCAGCAGTTTATCCGTAAACCTGCGAACCGGGGGATACAATGAGCAGTTCTTC. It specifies CASSLSVNLRTGGYNEQFF.

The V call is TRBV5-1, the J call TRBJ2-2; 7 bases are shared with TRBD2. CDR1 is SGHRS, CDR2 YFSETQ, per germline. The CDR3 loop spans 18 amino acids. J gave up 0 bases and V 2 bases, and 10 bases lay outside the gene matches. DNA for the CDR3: TGCGCCAGCAGCTTACGAGTGAAGCGGGGAACGAACACCGGGGAGCTGTTTTTT. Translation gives CASSLRVKRGTNTGELFF.

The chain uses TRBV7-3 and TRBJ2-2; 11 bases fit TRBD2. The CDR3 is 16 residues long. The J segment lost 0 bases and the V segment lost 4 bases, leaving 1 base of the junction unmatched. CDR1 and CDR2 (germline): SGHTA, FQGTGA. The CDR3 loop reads CASSSGLAANTGELFF. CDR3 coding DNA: TGTGCCAGCAGCTCGGGACTAGCGGCGAACACCGGGGAGCTGTTTTTT.

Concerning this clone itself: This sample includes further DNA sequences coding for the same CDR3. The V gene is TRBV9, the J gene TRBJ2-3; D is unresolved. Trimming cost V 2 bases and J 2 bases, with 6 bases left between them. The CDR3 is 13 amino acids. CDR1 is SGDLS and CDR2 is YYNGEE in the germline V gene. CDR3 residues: CASSVSNTDTQYF. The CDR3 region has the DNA TGTGCCAGCAGCGTTAGTAACACAGATACGCAGTATTTT.

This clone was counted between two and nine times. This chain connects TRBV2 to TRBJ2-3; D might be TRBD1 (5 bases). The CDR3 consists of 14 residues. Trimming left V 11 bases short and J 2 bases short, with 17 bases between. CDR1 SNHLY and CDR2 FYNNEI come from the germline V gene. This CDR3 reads CAGKVGQLTDTQYF. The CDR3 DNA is TGTGCCGGCAAAGTGGGGCAACTCACAGATACGCAGTATTTT.

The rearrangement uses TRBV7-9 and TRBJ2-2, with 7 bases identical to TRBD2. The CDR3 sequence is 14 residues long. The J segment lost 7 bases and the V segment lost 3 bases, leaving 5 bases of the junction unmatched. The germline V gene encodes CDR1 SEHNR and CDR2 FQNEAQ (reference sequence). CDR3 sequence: CASSLGTSVGELFF. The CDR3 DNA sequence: TGTGCCAGCAGCTTGGGTACTAGCGTCGGGGAGCTGTTTTTT. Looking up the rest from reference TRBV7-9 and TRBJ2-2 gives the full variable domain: DTGVSQNPRHKITKRGQNVTFRCDPISEHNRLYWYRQTLGQGPEFLTYFQNEAQLEKSRLLSDRFSAERPKGSFSTLEIQRTEQGDSAMYLCASSLGTSVGELFFGEGSRLTVL.

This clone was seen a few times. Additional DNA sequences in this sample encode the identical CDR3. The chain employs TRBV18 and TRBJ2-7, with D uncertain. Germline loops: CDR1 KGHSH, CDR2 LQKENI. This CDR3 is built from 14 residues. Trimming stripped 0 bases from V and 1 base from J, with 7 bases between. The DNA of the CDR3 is TGTGCCAGCTCACCACCGGCCGGTTCCTACGAGCAGTACTTC. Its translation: CASSPPAGSYEQYF.

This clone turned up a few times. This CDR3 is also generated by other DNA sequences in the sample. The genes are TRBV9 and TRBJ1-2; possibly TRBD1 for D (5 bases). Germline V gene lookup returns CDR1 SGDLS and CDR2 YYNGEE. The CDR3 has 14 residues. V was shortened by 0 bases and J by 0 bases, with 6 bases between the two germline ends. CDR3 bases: TGTGCCAGCAGCGTAGGGACAACTAACTATGGCTACACCTTC. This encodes CASSVGTTNYGYTF.